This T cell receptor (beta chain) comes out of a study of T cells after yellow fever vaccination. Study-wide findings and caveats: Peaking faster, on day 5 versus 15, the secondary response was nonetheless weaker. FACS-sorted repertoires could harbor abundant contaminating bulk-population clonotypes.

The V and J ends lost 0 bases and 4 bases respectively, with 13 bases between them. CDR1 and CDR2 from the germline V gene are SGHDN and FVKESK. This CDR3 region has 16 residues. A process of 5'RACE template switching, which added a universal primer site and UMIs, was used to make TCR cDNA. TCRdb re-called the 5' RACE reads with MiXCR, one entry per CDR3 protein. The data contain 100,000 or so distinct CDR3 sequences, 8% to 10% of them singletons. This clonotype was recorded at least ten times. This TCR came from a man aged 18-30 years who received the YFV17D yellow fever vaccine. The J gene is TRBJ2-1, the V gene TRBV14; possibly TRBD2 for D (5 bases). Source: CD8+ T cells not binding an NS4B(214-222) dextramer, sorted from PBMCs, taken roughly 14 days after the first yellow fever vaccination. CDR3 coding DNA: TGTGCCAGCAGCCAAGAAAGACGGGGATTGTACAATGAGCAGTTCTTC. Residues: CASSQERRGLYNEQFF.